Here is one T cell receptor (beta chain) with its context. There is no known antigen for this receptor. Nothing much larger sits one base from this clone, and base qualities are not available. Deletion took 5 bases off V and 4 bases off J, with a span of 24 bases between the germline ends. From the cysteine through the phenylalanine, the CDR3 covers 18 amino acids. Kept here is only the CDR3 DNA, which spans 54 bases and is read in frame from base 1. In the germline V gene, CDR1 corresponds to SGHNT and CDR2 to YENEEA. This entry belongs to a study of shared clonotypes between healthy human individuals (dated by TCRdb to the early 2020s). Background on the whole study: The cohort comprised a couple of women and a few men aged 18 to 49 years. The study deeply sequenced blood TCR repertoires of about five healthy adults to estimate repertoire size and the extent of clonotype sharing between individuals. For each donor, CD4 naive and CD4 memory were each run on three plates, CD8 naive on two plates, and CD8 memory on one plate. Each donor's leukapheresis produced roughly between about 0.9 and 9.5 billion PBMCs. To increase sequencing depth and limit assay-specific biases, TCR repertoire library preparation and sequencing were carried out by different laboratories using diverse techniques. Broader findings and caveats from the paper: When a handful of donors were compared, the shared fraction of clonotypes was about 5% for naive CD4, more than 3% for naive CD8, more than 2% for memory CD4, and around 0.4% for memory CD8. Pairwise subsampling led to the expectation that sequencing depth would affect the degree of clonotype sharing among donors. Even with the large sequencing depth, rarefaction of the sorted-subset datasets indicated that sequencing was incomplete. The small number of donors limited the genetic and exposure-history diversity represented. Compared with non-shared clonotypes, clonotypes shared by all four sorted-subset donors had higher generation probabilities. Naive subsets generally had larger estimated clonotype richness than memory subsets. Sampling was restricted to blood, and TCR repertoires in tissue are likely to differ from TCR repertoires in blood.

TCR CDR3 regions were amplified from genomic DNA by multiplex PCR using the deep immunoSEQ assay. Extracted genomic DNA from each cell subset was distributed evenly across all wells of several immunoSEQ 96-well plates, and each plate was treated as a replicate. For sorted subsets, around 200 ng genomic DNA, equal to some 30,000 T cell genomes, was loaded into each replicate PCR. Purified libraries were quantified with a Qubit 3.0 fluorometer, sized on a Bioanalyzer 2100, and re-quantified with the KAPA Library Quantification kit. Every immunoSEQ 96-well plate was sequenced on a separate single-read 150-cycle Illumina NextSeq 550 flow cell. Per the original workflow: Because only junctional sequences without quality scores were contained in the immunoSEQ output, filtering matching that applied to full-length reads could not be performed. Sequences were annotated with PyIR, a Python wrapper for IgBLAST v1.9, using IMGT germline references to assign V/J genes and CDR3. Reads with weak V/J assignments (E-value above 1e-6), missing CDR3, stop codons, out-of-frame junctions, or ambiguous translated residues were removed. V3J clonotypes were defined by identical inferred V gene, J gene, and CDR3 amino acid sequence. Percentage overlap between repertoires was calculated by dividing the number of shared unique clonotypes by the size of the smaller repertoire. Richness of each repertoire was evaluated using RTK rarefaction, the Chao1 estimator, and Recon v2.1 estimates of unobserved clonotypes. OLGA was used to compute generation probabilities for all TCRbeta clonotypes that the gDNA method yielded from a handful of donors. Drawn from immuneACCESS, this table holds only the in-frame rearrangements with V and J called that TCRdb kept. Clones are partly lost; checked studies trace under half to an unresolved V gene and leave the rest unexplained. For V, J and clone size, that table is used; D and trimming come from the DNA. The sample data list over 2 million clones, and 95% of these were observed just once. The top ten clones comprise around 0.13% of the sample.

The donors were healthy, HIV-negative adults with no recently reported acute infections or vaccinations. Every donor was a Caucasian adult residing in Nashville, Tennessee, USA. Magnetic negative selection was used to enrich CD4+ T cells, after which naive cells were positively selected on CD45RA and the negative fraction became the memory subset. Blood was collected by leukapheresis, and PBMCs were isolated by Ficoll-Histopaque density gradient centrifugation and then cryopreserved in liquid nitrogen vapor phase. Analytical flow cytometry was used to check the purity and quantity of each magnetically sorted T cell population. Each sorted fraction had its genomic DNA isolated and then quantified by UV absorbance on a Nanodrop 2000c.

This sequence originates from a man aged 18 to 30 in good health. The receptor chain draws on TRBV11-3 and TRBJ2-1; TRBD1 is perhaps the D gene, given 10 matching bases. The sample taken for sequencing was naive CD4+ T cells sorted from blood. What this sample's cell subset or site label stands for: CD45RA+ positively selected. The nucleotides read TGTGCCAGCAGCCCGGGACAGGGGAGGCGGGAGGGTTACAATGAGCAGTTCTTC. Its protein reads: CASSPGQGRREGYNEQFF.